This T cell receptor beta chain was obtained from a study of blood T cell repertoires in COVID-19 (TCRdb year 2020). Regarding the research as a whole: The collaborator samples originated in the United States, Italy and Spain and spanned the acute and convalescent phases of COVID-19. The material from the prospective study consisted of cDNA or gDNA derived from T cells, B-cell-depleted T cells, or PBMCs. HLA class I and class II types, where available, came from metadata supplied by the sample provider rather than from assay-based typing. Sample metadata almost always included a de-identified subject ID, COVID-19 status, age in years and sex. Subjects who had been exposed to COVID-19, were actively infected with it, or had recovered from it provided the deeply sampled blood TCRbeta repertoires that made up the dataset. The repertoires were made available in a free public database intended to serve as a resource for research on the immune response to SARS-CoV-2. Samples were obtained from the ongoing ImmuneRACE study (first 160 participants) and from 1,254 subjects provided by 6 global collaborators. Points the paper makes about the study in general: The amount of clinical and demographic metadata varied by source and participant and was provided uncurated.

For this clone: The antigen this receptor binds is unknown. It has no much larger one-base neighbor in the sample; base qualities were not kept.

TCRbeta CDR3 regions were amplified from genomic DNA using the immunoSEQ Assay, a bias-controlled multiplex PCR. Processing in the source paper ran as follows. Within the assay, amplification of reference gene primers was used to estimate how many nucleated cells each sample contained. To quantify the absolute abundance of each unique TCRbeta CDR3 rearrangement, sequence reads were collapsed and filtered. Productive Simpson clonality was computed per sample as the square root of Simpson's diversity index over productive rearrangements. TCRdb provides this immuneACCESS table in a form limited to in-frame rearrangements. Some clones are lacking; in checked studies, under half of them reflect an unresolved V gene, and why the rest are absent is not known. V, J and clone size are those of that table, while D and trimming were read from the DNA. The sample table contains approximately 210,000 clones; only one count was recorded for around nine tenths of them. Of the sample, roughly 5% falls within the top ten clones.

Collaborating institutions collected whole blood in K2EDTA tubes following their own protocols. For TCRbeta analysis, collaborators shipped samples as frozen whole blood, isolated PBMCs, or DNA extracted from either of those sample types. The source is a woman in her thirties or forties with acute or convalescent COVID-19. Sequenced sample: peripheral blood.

The sequenced DNA is TGTGCCAGGGGAGGGACGGGGAATAGCAATCAGCCCCAGCATTTT. This codes for CARGGTGNSNQPQHF. Recombination connected TRBV6-4 to TRBJ1-5; matching of 5 bases hints at TRBD1 as the D gene. The CDR3 holds 15 amino acids from the cysteine to the phenylalanine. Just CDR3 DNA is preserved here, 45 bases in frame from base 1. The germline V gene specifies MRHNA as CDR1 and SNTAGT as CDR2. V and J lose 9 bases and 0 bases, and a span of 15 bases separates them.